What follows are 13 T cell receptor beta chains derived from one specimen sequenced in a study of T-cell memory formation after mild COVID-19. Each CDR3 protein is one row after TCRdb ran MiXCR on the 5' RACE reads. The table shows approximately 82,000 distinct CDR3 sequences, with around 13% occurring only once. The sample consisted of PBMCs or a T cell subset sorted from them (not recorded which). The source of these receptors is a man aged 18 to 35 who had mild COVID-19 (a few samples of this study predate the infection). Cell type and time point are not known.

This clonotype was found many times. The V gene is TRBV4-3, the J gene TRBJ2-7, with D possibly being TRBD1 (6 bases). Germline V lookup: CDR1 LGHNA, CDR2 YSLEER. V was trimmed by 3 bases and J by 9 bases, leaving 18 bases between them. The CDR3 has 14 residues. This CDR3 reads CASSQGHQGVGQYF. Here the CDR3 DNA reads TGCGCCAGCAGCCAGGGACACCAAGGGGTCGGGCAGTACTTC.

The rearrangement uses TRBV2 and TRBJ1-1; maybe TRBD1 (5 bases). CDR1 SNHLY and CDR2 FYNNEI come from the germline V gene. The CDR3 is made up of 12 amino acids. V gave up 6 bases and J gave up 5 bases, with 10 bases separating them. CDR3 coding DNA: TGTGCCAGCAGCTGGGGCCGGACTGAAGCTTTCTTT. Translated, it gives CASSWGRTEAFF.

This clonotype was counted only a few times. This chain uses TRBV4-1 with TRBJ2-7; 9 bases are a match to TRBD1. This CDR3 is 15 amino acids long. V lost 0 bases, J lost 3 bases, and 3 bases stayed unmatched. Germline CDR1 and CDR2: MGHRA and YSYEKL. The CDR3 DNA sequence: TGCGCCAGCAGCCAAGACGGGACAGGGTACTACGAGCAGTACGTC. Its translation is CASSQDGTGYYEQYV.

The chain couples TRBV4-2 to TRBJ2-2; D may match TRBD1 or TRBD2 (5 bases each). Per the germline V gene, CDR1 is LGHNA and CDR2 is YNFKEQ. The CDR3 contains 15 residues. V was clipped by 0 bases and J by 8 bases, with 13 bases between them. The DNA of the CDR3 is TGTGCCAGCAGCCAAGATATGAGGGGCCCGGGGGAGCTGTTTTTT. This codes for CASSQDMRGPGELFF.

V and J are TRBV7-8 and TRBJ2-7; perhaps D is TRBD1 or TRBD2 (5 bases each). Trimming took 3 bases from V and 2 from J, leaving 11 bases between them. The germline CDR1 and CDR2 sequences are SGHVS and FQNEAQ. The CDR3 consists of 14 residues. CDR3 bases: TGTGCCAGCAGCTTCGTTGGGGGAGCCTACGAGCAGTACTTC. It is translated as CASSFVGGAYEQYF.

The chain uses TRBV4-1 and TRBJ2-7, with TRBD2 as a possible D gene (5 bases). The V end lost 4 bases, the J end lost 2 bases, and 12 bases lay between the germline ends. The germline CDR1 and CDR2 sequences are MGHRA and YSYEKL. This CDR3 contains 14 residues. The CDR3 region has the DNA TGCGCCAGCAGCCGGGAGCAAGGACCCTACGAGCAGTACGTC. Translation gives CASSREQGPYEQYV.

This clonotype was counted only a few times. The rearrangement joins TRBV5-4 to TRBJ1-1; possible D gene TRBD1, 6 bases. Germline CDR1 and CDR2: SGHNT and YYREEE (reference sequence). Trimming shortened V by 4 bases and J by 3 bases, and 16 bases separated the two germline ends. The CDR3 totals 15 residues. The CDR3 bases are TGTGCCAGCAGCGATTGGACAGCTAAGCACACTGAAGCTTTCTTT. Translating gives CASSDWTAKHTEAFF.

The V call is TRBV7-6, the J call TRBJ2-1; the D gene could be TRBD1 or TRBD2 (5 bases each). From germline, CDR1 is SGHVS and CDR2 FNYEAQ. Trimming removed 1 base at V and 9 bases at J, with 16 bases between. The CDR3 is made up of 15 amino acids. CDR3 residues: CASSLGGKASGEQFF. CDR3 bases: TGTGCCAGCAGCTTAGGGGGGAAGGCCAGTGGTGAGCAGTTCTTC.

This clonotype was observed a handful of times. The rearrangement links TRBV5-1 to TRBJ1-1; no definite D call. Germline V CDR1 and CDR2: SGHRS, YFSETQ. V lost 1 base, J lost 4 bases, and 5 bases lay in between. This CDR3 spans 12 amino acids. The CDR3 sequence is CASSLKSTEAFF. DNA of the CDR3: TGCGCCAGCAGCTTGAAGAGCACTGAAGCTTTCTTT.

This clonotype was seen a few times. The CDR3 DNA follows: TGTGCCAGCAGCCCCTTAAGGGTTACGCAGTATTTT. It codes for CASSPLRVTQYF. This sequence joins TRBV12-3 or TRBV12-4 and TRBJ2-3; D gene uncertain. The CDR3 spans 12 residues. The V end was cut by 6 bases, the J end by 8 bases, with 12 bases between.

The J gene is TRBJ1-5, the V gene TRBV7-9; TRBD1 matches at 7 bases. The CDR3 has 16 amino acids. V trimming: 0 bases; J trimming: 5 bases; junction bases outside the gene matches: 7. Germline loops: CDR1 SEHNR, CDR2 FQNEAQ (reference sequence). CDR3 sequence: CASSLATGRVDQPQHF. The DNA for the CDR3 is TGTGCCAGCAGCTTAGCGACAGGGCGCGTCGATCAGCCCCAGCATTTT.

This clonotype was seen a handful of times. CDR3 DNA: TGTGCCAGCAGTTTAGTATCAGGGGCGGCTGAGACCCAGTACTTC. It yields the protein CASSLVSGAAETQYF. The chain joins TRBV12-3 or TRBV12-4 to TRBJ2-5; tentative D call: TRBD1 (6 bases). The CDR3 is 15 residues long. Between the trimmed V and J ends, which lost 1 base and 5 bases, there was a span of 14 bases.

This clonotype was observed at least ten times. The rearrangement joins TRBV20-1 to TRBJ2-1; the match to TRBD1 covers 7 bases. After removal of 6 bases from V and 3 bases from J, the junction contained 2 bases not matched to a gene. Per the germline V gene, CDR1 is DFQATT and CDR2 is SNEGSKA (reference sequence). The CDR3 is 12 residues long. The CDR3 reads CSAGDSYNEQFF. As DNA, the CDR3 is TGCAGTGCCGGGGACAGCTACAATGAGCAGTTCTTC.